The entry below describes one T cell receptor beta chain. The antigen it recognizes is unknown. No base quality values were provided; no much bigger clone lies one nucleotide off. The method behind the library was 5' RACE. Sequencing instrument: Illumina HiSeq 2500. The second PCR ran for roughly 7 to 11 cycles and used a J-beta primer mix along with a sample-barcoded 5' primer. A template-switch 5' adaptor carrying 12 random nucleotides introduced a unique molecular identifier onto each TCR beta cDNA molecule. At least 2.5 million CDR3-containing paired-end reads were obtained from each sample. First-strand cDNA synthesis was performed from all RNA using the Mint cDNA synthesis kit, with priming by a TRBC-specific oligonucleotide. Following uracil-DNA glycosylase treatment, a first 18-cycle PCR with universal primers M1SS and BC2_uni_R was performed on all cDNA. In the original analysis: Normalization of each sample was performed by random selection of 1 million high-quality reads, each carrying a distinct molecular identifier. Reads sharing molecular identifiers were discarded rather than binned into consensus sequences. MiTCR, set to a Q25 quality threshold and the strictest error-elimination algorithm, was used for CDR3 identification, clonotype clustering and error correction. A nonparametric unseen species model using Euler transformation provided a lower-bound estimate of total TCR beta diversity. In-frame beta chains were kept once TCRdb had trimmed the public reads at Q25 with fastp and called clones with MiXCR. When rows share a CDR3 protein, they turn into one entry using the most common DNA and genes. TCRdb's processing, not the study's, gives the V and J calls here. The sample table holds about 1.6 million distinct CDR3 sequences, of which 34% were seen once. About 11% of the sample rests with the top ten.

The roughly 42 donors, aged about 6 to 95 years, were systemically healthy Caucasian individuals from Russia. Around 9.8 milliliters of peripheral blood were collected from each donor into EDTA-treated Vacutainer tubes. Ficoll-Paque density-gradient centrifugation was used to isolate PBMCs, with at least 6.5 million per sample. Trizol reagent was used to extract total RNA from PBMCs, with at least 5.5 micrograms per sample. For every donor, flow cytometry on a PBMC aliquot measured the percentage of naive CD45RAhigh/CD27high T cells. This entry comes from a study of blood T cells in healthy people across ages (dated by TCRdb to about 2015). The study in broad terms: In model experiments, roughly one uniquely barcoded TCR beta cDNA molecule per two T cells was captured by template switching. The study measured age-related changes in TCR beta repertoire diversity using deep sequencing normalized with unique cDNA molecular identifiers. Donors were grouped into four age groups: young (average about 15 years), middle-aged (around 39), aged (about 60) and long-lived (about 89). To avoid experimental bias, donors of different ages were randomly spread across the sequencing lanes. Using the same blood draw, the study looked at two additional independent replicas of 1 million unique cDNA reads for two donors, one aged 18 to 30 and the other aged 80 or older.

Here is what the overall study found, with its caveats: Estimates of total diversity based on one million sequenced T cells were regarded as lower bounds and as underestimates. Conclusive comparison of naive and antigen-experienced compartments was prevented by the profiling of bulk unsorted PBMCs. Compared with the aged group, the long-lived group had more naive CD4+ T cells, fewer expanded clones and increased TCR diversity, a pattern suggesting age selection. Observed TCR beta diversity per million T cells fell roughly linearly with age, and a significant reduction was already apparent by age around 40. Because the CMV infection status of the donors was unknown, age-related changes in expanded clonotypes may potentially have been confounded. Observed TCR beta diversity correlated strongly with the percentage of naive T cells measured by flow cytometry.

From cysteine to phenylalanine, the CDR3 is 11 amino acids long. CDR3 DNA is the only sequence kept; it has 33 bases, read in frame from the first base. V lost 7 bases and J lost 5 bases; the stretch between them is 11 bases long. Sequences DFQATT (CDR1) and SNEGSKA (CDR2) are obtained from the germline V gene (reference sequence). The clonotype was recovered from a woman aged 30 to 39 in good health. The rearrangement combines TRBV20-1 with TRBJ2-5; TRBD2 might be the D gene, on 5 matching bases. Sample: blood. CDR3 protein: CSGIARETQYF. Read as DNA, the sequence is TGCAGTGGAATAGCGAGGGAGACCCAGTACTTC.